The 22 T cell receptor beta chains given below trace back to one sample, sequenced in a study of T cell changes during pregnancy in multiple sclerosis. Libraries were prepared by immunoSEQ multiplex PCR; TCRdb keeps only in-frame clonotypes and omits some of them. The table includes roughly 90,000 clones, under 95% detected once. The material sequenced was peripheral blood, taken in the first trimester of pregnancy. These receptors came from a female donor in good health, enrolled as a control in a pregnancy study.

This clone appeared once. This sequence joins TRBV13 and TRBJ2-7, with D perhaps matching TRBD1 (6 bases). This CDR3 is 14 amino acids long. Germline V gives CDR1 PRHDT, CDR2 FYEKMQ (reference sequence). V lost 2 bases to trimming and J lost 2 bases, with 10 bases between them. CDR3 protein: CASSLFGTTYEQYF. The DNA of the CDR3 is TGTGCCAGCAGCTTATTCGGGACAACCTACGAGCAGTACTTC.

The rearrangement joins TRBV7-2 to TRBJ1-2; 9 bases agree with TRBD1. From germline, CDR1 is SGHTA and CDR2 FQGNSA. The CDR3 is 15 amino acids. Trimming took 5 bases from V and 6 from J; bases not matched to a gene: 10. The CDR3 here is CASSPSGQGNHGYTF. Written as DNA, the CDR3 is TGTGCCAGCAGCCCCTCCGGACAGGGGAACCATGGCTACACCTTC.

V usage is TRBV10-3 and J usage is TRBJ1-5, with D possibly being TRBD1 (5 bases). V gave up 4 bases and J gave up 5 bases, with 15 bases separating them. The V gene's germline CDR1 is ENHRY and CDR2 SYGVKD. This CDR3 has 15 residues. CDR3 nucleotide sequence: TGTGCCATCAGTGTAGGAGGGGACCTATATCAGCCCCAGCATTTT. Amino acids: CAISVGGDLYQPQHF.

The chain links TRBV28 to TRBJ2-7; tentatively, D is TRBD1 (5 bases). CDR1 is MDHEN and CDR2 is SYDVKM in the germline V gene. The CDR3 sequence is 14 residues long. V dropped 3 bases and J dropped 4 bases, with 13 bases sitting between them. For the CDR3, the DNA is TGTGCCAGCAGTTTTCAGGGTTATAGGTACGAGCAGTACTTC. Residues: CASSFQGYRYEQYF.

The chain uses TRBV7-9 and TRBJ1-5; 7 bases line up with TRBD1. CDR3 length: 14 amino acids. Looked up from germline, CDR1 is SEHNR and CDR2 is FQNEAQ (reference sequence). V lost 5 bases to trimming and J lost 5 bases; unmatched junction nucleotides: 6. The CDR3 region has the DNA TGTGCCAGCAGCCAAGGGACAGACCATCAGCCCCAGCATTTT. Protein: CASSQGTDHQPQHF.

The V gene is TRBV5-4, the J gene TRBJ2-7, with 10 positions matching TRBD1. The length of the CDR3 is 12 residues. Germline assignment: CDR1 SGHNT and CDR2 YYREEE (reference sequence). Trimming removed 9 bases from V and 6 bases from J; junction bases left unmatched: 6. The CDR3 DNA reads TGTGCCACCCGGGACAGGGGAAGCGAGCAGTACTTC. As protein: CATRDRGSEQYF.

The chain has TRBV21-1 and TRBJ1-5. TRBV21-1 is recorded as a pseudogene. The CDR3 consists of 18 residues. Here the CDR3 reads CASSPRGRDSESNQPQHF. As DNA, the CDR3 is TGTGCCAGCAGCCCCCGTGGGAGGGATTCGGAAAGCAATCAGCCCCAGCATTTT.

The chain joins TRBV4-3 to TRBJ2-7, with a possible D match to TRBD2 (6 bases). The germline V and J ends were trimmed by 4 bases and 4 bases, with 26 bases remaining between them. Germline values: CDR1 LGHNA, CDR2 YSLEER. The length of the CDR3 is 18 residues. CDR3 coding DNA: TGCGCCAGCAGCCTACGTATTAGCGGCGGTATCACTCTTTACGAGCAGTACTTC. This translates into CASSLRISGGITLYEQYF.

The V call is TRBV7-8, the J call TRBJ2-7, with D hard to call. From germline, CDR1 is SGHVS and CDR2 FQNEAQ. V was pared by 3 bases and J by 2 bases, with 11 bases between. The CDR3 totals 14 residues. The CDR3, as DNA: TGTGCCAGCAGCTTGATCAGTGCCCCCTACGAGCAGTACTTC. It is translated as CASSLISAPYEQYF.

This chain connects TRBV28 to TRBJ2-5, with 7 bases matching TRBD1. The CDR3 totals 12 residues. With V trimmed by 5 bases and J by 7 bases, 4 bases remained unmatched. Looked up from germline, CDR1 is MDHEN and CDR2 is SYDVKM. CDR3 nucleotide sequence: TGTGCCAGCAGTGGGGACAGCCGGACCCAGTACTTC. Protein sequence: CASSGDSRTQYF.

The V and J genes are TRBV7-2 and TRBJ2-7; 9 bases fit TRBD1. Germline V gene lookup returns CDR1 SGHTA and CDR2 FQGNSA. CDR3 length equals 15 residues. J was trimmed by 3 bases and V by 5 bases; bases with no gene match: 8. The CDR3 here is CASSPSGTGLYEQYF. The CDR3 DNA reads as TGTGCCAGCAGCCCTTCCGGGACAGGGCTCTACGAGCAGTACTTC.

The chain couples TRBV7-9 to TRBJ1-6; no firm D call. Trimming took off 10 bases at V and 0 bases at J, with 16 bases between the two ends. Germline CDR1 and CDR2: SEHNR and FQNEAQ (reference sequence). The CDR3 has 16 residues. Here the CDR3 DNA reads TGTGCCATACAATTACGGGGTCACTCCTATAATTCACCCCTCCACTTT. Translating it yields CAIQLRGHSYNSPLHF.

This chain uses TRBV23-1 with TRBJ2-7; D may be TRBD1 (5 bases). TRBV23-1 belongs to the ORF category, with a function that is uncertain. Trimming shortened V by 6 bases and J by 6 bases, and 15 bases separated the two germline ends. CDR3 length equals 13 residues. The CDR3 DNA is TGCGCCAGCAGGCATGATCAGGGTAGCGAGCAGTACTTC. Translation gives CASRHDQGSEQYF.

This sequence joins TRBV7-9 and TRBJ1-1, with D perhaps TRBD1 (6 bases). V was cut by 2 bases and J by 2 bases, with 15 bases left in between. The CDR3 has 16 amino acids. Germline lookup yields CDR1 SEHNR and CDR2 FQNEAQ (reference sequence). The CDR3 loop is CASSLIQGGGNTEAFF. The CDR3 DNA is TGTGCCAGCAGCTTAATACAGGGAGGGGGAAACACTGAAGCTTTCTTT.

The chain is built from TRBV7-9 and TRBJ2-1; tentative D call: TRBD2 (6 bases). CDR1 and CDR2 from the germline V gene are SEHNR and FQNEAQ (reference sequence). The CDR3 consists of 14 residues. The V gene lost 5 bases and the J gene lost 1 base, with 9 bases spanning the gap. The CDR3 region has the DNA TGTGCCAGCAGCCCCGGGACTTCCTACAATGAGCAGTTCTTC. Translation gives CASSPGTSYNEQFF.

The J gene is TRBJ1-4, the V gene TRBV6-6, with 7 bases fitting TRBD1. The CDR3 is 14 residues long. V shed 0 bases, J shed 7 bases, and the junction held 2 bases outside the gene matches. CDR1 MNHNY and CDR2 SVGAGI come from the germline V gene (reference sequence). CDR3 coding DNA: TGTGCCAGCAGTTACTCCCGGGACAGTGAAAAACTGTTTTTT. Residues: CASSYSRDSEKLFF.

This rearrangement joins TRBV7-2 to TRBJ1-3, with 7 bases matching TRBD1. CDR1 SGHTA and CDR2 FQGNSA come from the germline V gene. The CDR3 runs 13 residues. V lost 5 bases to trimming and J lost 3 bases; unmatched junction nucleotides: 1. The CDR3 sequence: CASSGDSGNTIYF. The CDR3 bases are TGTGCCAGCAGCGGGGACAGTGGAAACACCATATATTTT.

The V and J genes are TRBV5-6 and TRBJ1-2, with TRBD1 matching over 9 bases. The length of the CDR3 is 13 residues. Germline V gene sequence: CDR1 SGHDT, CDR2 YYEEEE. V lost 4 bases to trimming and J lost 4 bases; unmatched junction nucleotides: 2. This CDR3 is CASSPGQGYGYTF. The CDR3 bases are TGTGCCAGCAGCCCGGGACAGGGCTATGGCTACACCTTC.

The V call is TRBV9, the J call TRBJ1-6; maybe TRBD1 (5 bases). The CDR3 covers 16 residues. The germline V gene has CDR1 SGDLS and CDR2 YYNGEE. V was shortened by 0 bases and J by 0 bases, with 7 bases between the two germline ends. The CDR3 DNA reads as TGTGCCAGCAGCGTAGGACAGAGCTCCTATAATTCACCCCTCCACTTT. This translates into CASSVGQSSYNSPLHF.

The chain joins TRBV2 to TRBJ2-3; D is uncertain. CDR3 length: 13 residues. V gave up 3 bases and J gave up 1 base, with 5 bases separating them. Germline CDR1 is SNHLY and CDR2 is FYNNEI. CDR3 loop: CASSDQGTDTQYF. CDR3 in DNA: TGTGCCAGCAGTGATCAGGGCACAGATACGCAGTATTTT.

This chain connects TRBV28 to TRBJ1-1, with 12 bases fitting TRBD1. The CDR3 runs to 16 residues. Germline CDR1 is MDHEN and CDR2 is SYDVKM. V lost 4 bases, J lost 2 bases, and 5 bases stayed unmatched. The CDR3 DNA follows: TGTGCCAGCAGTTCCTCCGGGACAGGGGGCAACACTGAAGCTTTCTTT. It translates to CASSSSGTGGNTEAFF.

J is TRBJ1-4 and V is TRBV5-1, with 8 bases fitting TRBD1. CDR1 is SGHRS, CDR2 YFSETQ, per germline. The CDR3 runs to 16 residues. The junction had 8 bases not matched to a gene; V was cut back by 0 bases and J by 7 bases. The CDR3 spells CASSLGRQGKGEKLFF. Written as DNA, the CDR3 is TGCGCCAGCAGCTTGGGACGACAGGGGAAGGGTGAAAAACTGTTTTTT.